The 28 T cell receptor beta chains reported below all come from one sample, sequenced in a study of blood T cells in healthy people across ages. Sample-barcoded 5' priming and a J-beta primer mix drove a second PCR of roughly 7 to 11 cycles. From the 5' RACE reads, TCRdb called clonotypes with MiXCR, one entry per CDR3 protein. Of 1.5 million to 2 million distinct CDR3 sequences in the sample, approximately 50% were seen once. The sample comprised blood. The receptors here all came from a woman aged 40 to 50 in good health.

The chain joins TRBV6-5 to TRBJ1-1; D is perhaps TRBD1 (6 bases). Germline V CDR1 and CDR2: MNHEY, SVGAGI. The CDR3 covers 15 residues. Trimming removed 4 bases at V and 1 base at J, with 13 bases between. CDR3 DNA: TGTGCCAGCAGTTTAACAGGGAATTGGAACACTGAAGCTTTCTTT. It is translated as CASSLTGNWNTEAFF.

The CDR3 bases are TGTGCCAGCAGCTCCGGGACAGAATATAGCAATCAGCCCCAGCATTTT. This gives the protein CASSSGTEYSNQPQHF. The V gene is TRBV7-9, the J gene TRBJ1-5; 7 bases line up with TRBD1. CDR1 and CDR2 from the germline V gene are SEHNR and FQNEAQ (reference sequence). This CDR3 region has 16 residues. V lost 4 bases, J lost 0 bases, and 6 bases stayed unmatched.

CDR3 amino acids: CASSQPGTGDPTTNEKLFF. CDR3 in DNA: TGTGCCAGCAGCCAACCGGGGACAGGGGACCCCACAACTAATGAAAAACTGTTTTTT. This sequence joins TRBV28 and TRBJ1-4, with TRBD1 matching 10 bases. V gave up 6 bases and J gave up 0 bases; unmatched junction bases: 13. Per the germline V gene, CDR1 is MDHEN and CDR2 is SYDVKM. The CDR3 runs 19 residues.

The V and J genes are TRBV4-1 and TRBJ2-5; D is perhaps TRBD1 or TRBD2 (6 bases each). The CDR3 covers 15 residues. Trimming took off 1 base at V and 6 bases at J, with 15 bases between the two ends. Looked up from germline, CDR1 is MGHRA and CDR2 is YSYEKL. The CDR3 DNA reads TGCGCCAGCAGCCAAGGGGGGGCCTTGAAAAAGACCCAGTACTTC. Amino acid sequence: CASSQGGALKKTQYF.

V usage is TRBV7-9 and J usage is TRBJ2-6, with 12 bases matching TRBD2. CDR1 SEHNR and CDR2 FQNEAQ come from the germline V gene (reference sequence). J gave up 0 bases and V 5 bases, and 11 bases lay outside the gene matches. The CDR3 sequence is 20 residues long. The CDR3 protein is CASSPRLAGAHYSGANVLTF. Here the CDR3 DNA reads TGTGCCAGCAGCCCGCGACTAGCGGGGGCCCACTACTCTGGGGCCAACGTCCTGACTTTC.

The genes are TRBV10-3 and TRBJ2-1; TRBD1 aligns across 9 bases. Per germline, CDR1 ENHRY and CDR2 SYGVKD. J was trimmed by 6 bases and V by 9 bases; bases with no gene match: 9. The CDR3 runs to 14 residues. As DNA, the CDR3 is TGTGCCATGGGGGAGGACAGGGGCGGCAATGAGCAGTTCTTC. As protein: CAMGEDRGGNEQFF.

Worth noting for this clonotype: Since a much larger clone is just one base distant, this may be a read error. The chain carries TRBV11-2 and TRBJ1-2, with 7 nucleotides matching TRBD1. V shed 7 bases and J 0 bases; nucleotides not matched to a gene: 5. CDR1 is SGHAT and CDR2 is FQNNGV in the germline V gene. The CDR3 has 14 amino acids. CDR3 in amino acids: CASTFGTANYGYTF. CDR3 coding DNA: TGTGCCAGCACCTTCGGGACAGCTAACTATGGCTACACCTTC.

J is TRBJ1-2 and V is TRBV7-2, with a weak D call TRBD1 (5 bases). With 6 bases removed from V and 8 bases from J, the gap between germline ends came to 19 bases. CDR3 length: 14 residues. Germline CDR1 and CDR2: SGHTA and FQGNSA. The CDR3 sequence: CASSTFRGAGGYTF. The CDR3 DNA reads as TGTGCCAGCAGTACATTTAGAGGGGCGGGCGGCTACACCTTC.

The V gene is TRBV3-1, the J gene TRBJ1-6, with a possible D match to TRBD1 (5 bases). This CDR3 contains 14 residues. The V gene's germline CDR1 is LGHDT and CDR2 YNNKEL (reference sequence). The V end was cut by 1 base, the J end by 9 bases, with 10 bases between. CDR3 nucleotides: TGTGCCAGCAGCCAAGTTGGGGCGAGTTCACCCCTCCACTTT. Translated: CASSQVGASSPLHF.

This clonotype was seen more than once but under ten times. J is TRBJ2-5 and V is TRBV20-1; D gene unclear. CDR1 and CDR2 from the germline V gene are DFQATT and SNEGSKA (reference sequence). The V end was cut by 0 bases, the J end by 2 bases, with 16 bases between. This CDR3 has 16 amino acids. The CDR3 loop is CSAREWGGPFQETQYF. The DNA for the CDR3 is TGCAGTGCTAGAGAATGGGGTGGGCCCTTTCAAGAGACCCAGTACTTC.

This clonotype has just a few counts. This chain uses TRBV14 with TRBJ2-3; 12 bases map to TRBD2. The V segment lost 4 bases and the J segment 0 bases; nucleotides outside the gene matches: 17. The germline gives CDR1 SGHDN, CDR2 FVKESK. The CDR3 has 21 residues. Here the CDR3 DNA reads TGTGCCAGCAGCCGCCGCAGCGTGCGACTAGCGGGGGAACGAAGCACAGATACGCAGTATTTT. It is translated as CASSRRSVRLAGERSTDTQYF.

The chain links TRBV7-2 to TRBJ2-3; TRBD1 or TRBD2 may be the D gene (5 bases each). The CDR3 is 16 residues long. V was pared by 10 bases and J by 1 base, with 21 bases between. Per germline, CDR1 SGHTA and CDR2 FQGNSA. This CDR3 reads CATAAMGETGTDTQYF. The CDR3 bases are TGTGCCACCGCCGCTATGGGGGAGACAGGCACAGATACGCAGTATTTT.

There are a few counts of this clonotype. The chain employs TRBV29-1 and TRBJ2-3; D might be TRBD1 (6 bases). This CDR3 has 13 amino acids. CDR1 is SQVTM, CDR2 ANQGSEA, per germline. Trimming shortened V by 6 bases and J by 6 bases, and 16 bases separated the two germline ends. As DNA, the CDR3 is TGCAGCGTAGAACAGGGAGCAAGCGATACGCAGTATTTT. This gives the protein CSVEQGASDTQYF.

On this clonotype: Germline is not matched at one junction end, which may reflect a read error. The chain links TRBV4-2 to TRBJ2-5; 12 bases fit TRBD1. Germline CDR1 reads LGHNA; CDR2 reads YNFKEQ. This CDR3 contains 18 residues. The CDR3 bases are TGTGCCGGCAGCCAAGGAAAGTGGGACAGGGGGCCTCCGGAGACCCAGTACTTC. Amino acid sequence: CAGSQGKWDRGPPETQYF.

This clonotype occurred a few times. This chain joins TRBV9 and TRBJ2-5; 8 bases agree with TRBD2. V was pared by 3 bases and J by 3 bases, with 4 bases of the junction left unmatched. The CDR3 sequence is 14 residues long. The germline V gene encodes CDR1 SGDLS and CDR2 YYNGEE. CDR3 in DNA: TGTGCCAGCAGCGAGGGACTAGTCAAAGAGACCCAGTACTTC. Its translation: CASSEGLVKETQYF.

The chain employs TRBV9 and TRBJ2-1; D is ambiguous. V was trimmed by 1 base and J by 6 bases, leaving 11 bases between them. Germline V gives CDR1 SGDLS, CDR2 YYNGEE. This CDR3 comprises 14 residues. The chain's CDR3 is CASSVRWESNEQFF. CDR3 nucleotides: TGTGCCAGCAGCGTAAGATGGGAATCCAATGAGCAGTTCTTC.

The V gene is TRBV21-1, the J gene TRBJ2-5; the table's D call, TRBD2, has no DNA check behind it. TRBV21-1 is recorded as a pseudogene. The CDR3 totals 16 residues. CDR3 amino acids: CARRLAGEIYQETQYF. DNA for the CDR3: TGTGCCAGAAGACTAGCGGGGGAGATATACCAAGAGACCCAGTACTTC.

The chain carries TRBV9 and TRBJ2-1; TRBD2 matches at 15 bases. Germline CDR1 reads SGDLS; CDR2 reads YYNGEE. V was pared by 2 bases and J by 4 bases, with 7 bases of the junction left unmatched. The CDR3 has 18 amino acids. The CDR3 nucleotides read TGTGCCAGCAGCGTCCGAACGGGACTAGCGGGGGGTTACAATGAGCAGTTCTTC. This gives the protein CASSVRTGLAGGYNEQFF.

This clonotype turned up a few times. V gene TRBV28 combines with J gene TRBJ2-1, with 12 bases aligning to TRBD2. The germline V gene encodes CDR1 MDHEN and CDR2 SYDVKM. With V trimmed by 6 bases and J by 0 bases, 12 bases remained unmatched. The CDR3 covers 19 residues. Here the CDR3 reads CASSGAGLAGLSSYNEQFF. The CDR3 DNA reads TGTGCCAGCAGCGGGGCAGGACTAGCGGGGCTCAGCTCCTACAATGAGCAGTTCTTC.

This clonotype came up a few times. J is TRBJ2-5 and V is TRBV7-2, with 7 bases fitting TRBD1. V was pared by 2 bases and J by 2 bases, with 11 bases of the junction left unmatched. Germline V gene lookup returns CDR1 SGHTA and CDR2 FQGNSA. The CDR3 extends over 17 amino acids. Here the CDR3 reads CASSLRSGGSSQETQYF. Here the CDR3 DNA reads TGTGCCAGCAGCTTACGGTCAGGGGGATCGAGTCAAGAGACCCAGTACTTC.

The rearrangement uses TRBV6-6 and TRBJ1-6; 8 nucleotides match TRBD1. Germline values: CDR1 MNHNY, CDR2 SVGAGI (reference sequence). Germline trimming cut 2 bases from V and 7 bases from J; bases unmatched to any gene: 7. The CDR3 totals 16 residues. CDR3 region: CASSYDQTGDNSPLHF. DNA of the CDR3: TGTGCCAGCAGTTACGATCAGACAGGGGACAATTCACCCCTCCACTTT.

The chain has TRBV6-5 and TRBJ2-5, with 8 bases matching TRBD2. This CDR3 has 16 residues. Trimming took 0 bases from V and 5 from J; bases not matched to a gene: 8. Germline values: CDR1 MNHEY, CDR2 SVGAGI. Written as DNA, the CDR3 is TGTGCCAGCAGTTACTCCGAGGTAGCGGGGCGGGAGACCCAGTACTTC. This gives the protein CASSYSEVAGRETQYF.

This chain joins TRBV7-6 and TRBJ2-5, with D tentatively TRBD1 (6 bases). The CDR3 extends over 16 amino acids. Trimming took 4 bases from V and 0 from J, leaving 15 bases between them. The germline CDR1 and CDR2 sequences are SGHVS and FNYEAQ. The CDR3 coding sequence is TGTGCCAGCAGCTGGTCGAGGACAGCCAACCAAGAGACCCAGTACTTC. It is translated as CASSWSRTANQETQYF.

This clonotype was counted only a few times. V gene TRBV5-1 combines with J gene TRBJ1-5; D is undetermined. V was trimmed by 4 bases and J by 6 bases, leaving 17 bases between them. Germline values: CDR1 SGHRS, CDR2 YFSETQ. The CDR3 is 15 residues long. The CDR3 coding sequence is TGCGCCAGCAGCAGAGAAACGGGTTTCGGTCAGCCCCAGCATTTT. Protein sequence: CASSRETGFGQPQHF.

This clonotype was observed a few times. The V call is TRBV18, the J call TRBJ2-5; D call uncertain. Germline CDR1 KGHSH, CDR2 LQKENI. Deletions cut 0 bases from V and 0 bases from J, with 5 bases between. The CDR3 is 14 amino acids. CDR3 DNA sequence: TGTGCCAGCTCACCACCGGCGTACCAAGAGACCCAGTACTTC. It encodes CASSPPAYQETQYF.

This clonotype was observed a few times. The rearrangement links TRBV20-1 to TRBJ2-3, with unresolved D. The CDR3 loop spans 14 amino acids. The germline CDR1 and CDR2 sequences are DFQATT and SNEGSKA (reference sequence). Trimming shortened V by 2 bases and J by 2 bases, and 11 bases separated the two germline ends. The CDR3 DNA reads as TGCAGTGCTAGACGCGGCCCGTTCACAGATACGCAGTATTTT. Its translation: CSARRGPFTDTQYF.

This sequence joins TRBV20-1 and TRBJ2-7, with D perhaps matching TRBD2 (6 bases). Trimming shortened V by 3 bases and J by 3 bases, and 12 bases separated the two germline ends. The CDR3 runs 13 residues. Per the germline V gene, CDR1 is DFQATT and CDR2 is SNEGSKA (reference sequence). The CDR3 region has the DNA TGCAGTGCTAGTATCGGGAGTGGCTACGAGCAGTACTTC. It codes for CSASIGSGYEQYF.

This clonotype was counted between two and nine times. V is TRBV20-1 and J is TRBJ2-4; D unresolved. The end of the DNA aligns better with TRBJ2-7, so the J call may be wrong. The V gene's germline CDR1 is DFQATT and CDR2 SNEGSKA (reference sequence). This CDR3 spans 12 amino acids. The CDR3 loop is CSASVVGYEQYF. The CDR3 region has the DNA TGCAGTGCTAGTGTGGTCGGCTACGAGCAGTACTTC.